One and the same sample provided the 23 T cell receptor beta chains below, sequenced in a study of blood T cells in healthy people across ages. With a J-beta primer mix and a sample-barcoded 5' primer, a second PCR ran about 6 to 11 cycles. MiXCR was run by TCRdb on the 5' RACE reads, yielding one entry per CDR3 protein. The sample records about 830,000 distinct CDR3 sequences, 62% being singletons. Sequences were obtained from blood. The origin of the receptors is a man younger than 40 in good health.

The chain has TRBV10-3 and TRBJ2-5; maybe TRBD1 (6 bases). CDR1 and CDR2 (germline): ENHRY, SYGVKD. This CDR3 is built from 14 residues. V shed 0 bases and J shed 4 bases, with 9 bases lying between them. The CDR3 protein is CAISESRGRETQYF. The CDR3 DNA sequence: TGTGCCATCAGTGAGTCGAGGGGGAGAGAGACCCAGTACTTC.

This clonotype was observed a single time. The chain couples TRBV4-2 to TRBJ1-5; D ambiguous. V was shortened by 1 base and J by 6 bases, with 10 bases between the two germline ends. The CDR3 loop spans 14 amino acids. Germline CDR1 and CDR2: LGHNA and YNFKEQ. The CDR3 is CASSQVLGGQPQHF. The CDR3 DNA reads TGTGCCAGCAGCCAAGTTTTGGGCGGTCAGCCCCAGCATTTT.

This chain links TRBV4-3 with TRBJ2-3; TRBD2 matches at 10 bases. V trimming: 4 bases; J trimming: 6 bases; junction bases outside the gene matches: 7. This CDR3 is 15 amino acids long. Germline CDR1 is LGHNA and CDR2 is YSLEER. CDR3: CASSLTAGGQDTQYF. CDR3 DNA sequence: TGCGCCAGCAGCCTTACAGCGGGGGGGCAGGATACGCAGTATTTT.

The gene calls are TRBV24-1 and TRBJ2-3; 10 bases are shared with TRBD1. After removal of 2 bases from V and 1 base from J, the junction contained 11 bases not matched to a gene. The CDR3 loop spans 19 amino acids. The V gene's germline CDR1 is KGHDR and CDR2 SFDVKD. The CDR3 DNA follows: TGTGCCACCAGTGATTCCCGGGACAGGGGCTCGCGGGGCACAGATACGCAGTATTTT. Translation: CATSDSRDRGSRGTDTQYF.

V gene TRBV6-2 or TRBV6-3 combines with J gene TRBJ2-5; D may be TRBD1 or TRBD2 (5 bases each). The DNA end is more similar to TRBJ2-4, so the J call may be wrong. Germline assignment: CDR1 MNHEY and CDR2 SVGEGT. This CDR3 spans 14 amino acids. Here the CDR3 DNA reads TGTGCCAGCAGTATAGGGGACCGAAAAAACATTCAGTACTTC. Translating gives CASSIGDRKNIQYF.

The CDR3, as DNA: TGCAGTGCTAGAGTGGGACTACCCGCCTACGAGCAGTACTTC. Translation gives CSARVGLPAYEQYF. The rearrangement joins TRBV20-1 to TRBJ2-4, with 7 bases fitting TRBD2. The J call may be faulty, since TRBJ2-7 better matches the DNA end. Germline CDR1 and CDR2: DFQATT and SNEGSKA (reference sequence). The CDR3 totals 14 residues.

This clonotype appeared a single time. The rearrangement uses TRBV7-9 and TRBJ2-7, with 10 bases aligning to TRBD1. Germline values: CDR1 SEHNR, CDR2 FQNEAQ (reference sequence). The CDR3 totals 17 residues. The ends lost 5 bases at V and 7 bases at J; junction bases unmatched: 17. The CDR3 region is CASSPPSGTGDGDEQYF. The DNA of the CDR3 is TGTGCCAGCAGCCCTCCCTCCGGGACAGGGGATGGCGATGAGCAGTACTTC.

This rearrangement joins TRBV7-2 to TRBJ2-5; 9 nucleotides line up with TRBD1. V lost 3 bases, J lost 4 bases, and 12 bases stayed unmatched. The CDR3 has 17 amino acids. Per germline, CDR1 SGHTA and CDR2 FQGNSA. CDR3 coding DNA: TGTGCCAGCAGCTTGGGGGTGCTACAGGGGGCGGGAGAGACCCAGTACTTC. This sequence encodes CASSLGVLQGAGETQYF.

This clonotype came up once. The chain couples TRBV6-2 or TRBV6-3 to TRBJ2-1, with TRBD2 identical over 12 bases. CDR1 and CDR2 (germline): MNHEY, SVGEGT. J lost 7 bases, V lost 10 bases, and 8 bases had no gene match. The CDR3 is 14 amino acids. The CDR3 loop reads CATLTSGGINEQFF. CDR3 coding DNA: TGTGCCACTTTGACTAGCGGGGGCATTAATGAGCAGTTCTTC.

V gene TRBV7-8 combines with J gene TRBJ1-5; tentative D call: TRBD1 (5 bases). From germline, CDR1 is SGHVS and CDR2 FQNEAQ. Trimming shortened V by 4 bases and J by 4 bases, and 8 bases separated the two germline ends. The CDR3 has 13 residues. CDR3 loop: CASSSDRNQPQHF. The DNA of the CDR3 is TGTGCCAGCAGCTCTGACAGAAATCAGCCCCAGCATTTT.

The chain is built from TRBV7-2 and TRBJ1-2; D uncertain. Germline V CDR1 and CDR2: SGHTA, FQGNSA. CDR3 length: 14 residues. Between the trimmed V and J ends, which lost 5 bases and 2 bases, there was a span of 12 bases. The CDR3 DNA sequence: TGTGCCAGCAGCGCACAACAGATCAACTATGGCTACACCTTC. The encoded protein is CASSAQQINYGYTF.

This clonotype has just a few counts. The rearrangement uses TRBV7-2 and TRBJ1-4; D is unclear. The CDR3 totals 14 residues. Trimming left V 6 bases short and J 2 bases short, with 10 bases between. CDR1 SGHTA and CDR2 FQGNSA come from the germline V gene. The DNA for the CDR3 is TGTGCCAGCAGTCTAGGGCCCACTAATGAAAAACTGTTTTTT. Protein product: CASSLGPTNEKLFF.

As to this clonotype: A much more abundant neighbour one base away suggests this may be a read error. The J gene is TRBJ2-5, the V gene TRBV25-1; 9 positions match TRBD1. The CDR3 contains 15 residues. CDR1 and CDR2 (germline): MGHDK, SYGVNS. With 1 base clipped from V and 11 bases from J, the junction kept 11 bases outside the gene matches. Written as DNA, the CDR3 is TGTGCCAGCAGTGAATCCGACAGGGGGGTCAATGAGCAGTACTTC. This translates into CASSESDRGVNEQYF.

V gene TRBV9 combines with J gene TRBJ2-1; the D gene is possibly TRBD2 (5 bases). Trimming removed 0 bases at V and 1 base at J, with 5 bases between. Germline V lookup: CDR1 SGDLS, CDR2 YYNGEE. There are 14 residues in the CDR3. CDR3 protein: CASSVAGSYNEQFF. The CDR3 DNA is TGTGCCAGCAGCGTAGCGGGGTCCTACAATGAGCAGTTCTTC.

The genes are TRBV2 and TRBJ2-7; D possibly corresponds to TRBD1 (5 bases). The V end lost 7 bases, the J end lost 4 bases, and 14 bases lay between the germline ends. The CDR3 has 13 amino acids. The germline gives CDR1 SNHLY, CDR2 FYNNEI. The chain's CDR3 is CASKSTVPYEQYF. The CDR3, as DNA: TGTGCCAGCAAATCGACAGTTCCTTACGAGCAGTACTTC.

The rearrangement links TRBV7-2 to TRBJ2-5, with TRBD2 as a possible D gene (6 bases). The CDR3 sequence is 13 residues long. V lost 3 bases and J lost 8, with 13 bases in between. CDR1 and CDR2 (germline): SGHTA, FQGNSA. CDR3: CASSFSGLETQYF. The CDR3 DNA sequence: TGTGCCAGCAGCTTTAGCGGACTGGAAACCCAGTACTTC.

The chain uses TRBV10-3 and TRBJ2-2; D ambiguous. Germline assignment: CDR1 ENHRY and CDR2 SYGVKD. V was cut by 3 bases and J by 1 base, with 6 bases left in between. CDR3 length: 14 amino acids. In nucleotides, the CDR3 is TGTGCCATCAGTGAACAGATGAACACCGGGGAGCTGTTTTTT. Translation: CAISEQMNTGELFF.

The CDR3 sequence is CSATGTLSRTGANVLTF. CDR3 sequence (DNA): TGCAGTGCTACCGGGACACTTAGCCGGACTGGGGCCAACGTCCTGACTTTC. V is TRBV20-1 and J is TRBJ2-6; the D gene is possibly TRBD1 (6 bases). Germline-derived CDR1 and CDR2 are DFQATT and SNEGSKA (reference sequence). The CDR3 extends over 17 amino acids. V was trimmed by 4 bases and J by 2 bases, leaving 18 bases between them.

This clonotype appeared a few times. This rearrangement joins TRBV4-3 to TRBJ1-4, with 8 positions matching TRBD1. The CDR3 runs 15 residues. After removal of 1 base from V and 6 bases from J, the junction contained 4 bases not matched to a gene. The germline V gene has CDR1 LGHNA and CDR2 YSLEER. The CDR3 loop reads CASSQATGGYEKLFF. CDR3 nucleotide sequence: TGCGCCAGCAGCCAAGCAACAGGGGGGTATGAAAAACTGTTTTTT.

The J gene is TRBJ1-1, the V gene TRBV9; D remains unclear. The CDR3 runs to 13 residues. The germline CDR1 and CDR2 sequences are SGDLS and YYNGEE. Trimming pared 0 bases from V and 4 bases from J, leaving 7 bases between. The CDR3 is CASSVAPITEAFF. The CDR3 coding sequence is TGTGCCAGCAGCGTAGCCCCCATCACTGAAGCTTTCTTT.

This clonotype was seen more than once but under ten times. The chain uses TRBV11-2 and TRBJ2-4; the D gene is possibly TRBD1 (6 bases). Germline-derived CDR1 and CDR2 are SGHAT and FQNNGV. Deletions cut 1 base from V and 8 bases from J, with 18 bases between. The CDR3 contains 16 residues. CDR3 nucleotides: TGTGCCAGCAGCTTAGGCCGAGGGGGATACGGGGACATTCAGTACTTC. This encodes CASSLGRGGYGDIQYF.

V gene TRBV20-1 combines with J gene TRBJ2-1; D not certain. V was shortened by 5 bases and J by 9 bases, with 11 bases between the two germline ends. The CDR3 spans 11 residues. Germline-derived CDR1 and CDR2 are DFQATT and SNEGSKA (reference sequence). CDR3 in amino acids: CSAWVSGEQFF. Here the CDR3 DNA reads TGCAGTGCTTGGGTATCCGGTGAGCAGTTCTTC.

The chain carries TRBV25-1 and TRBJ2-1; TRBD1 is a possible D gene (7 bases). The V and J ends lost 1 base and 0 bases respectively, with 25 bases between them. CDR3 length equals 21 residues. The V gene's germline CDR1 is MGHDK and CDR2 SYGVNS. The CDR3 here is CASSESSWRGRVGSSYNEQFF. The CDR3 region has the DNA TGTGCCAGCAGTGAATCTTCGTGGAGGGGGCGAGTTGGGAGCTCCTACAATGAGCAGTTCTTC.